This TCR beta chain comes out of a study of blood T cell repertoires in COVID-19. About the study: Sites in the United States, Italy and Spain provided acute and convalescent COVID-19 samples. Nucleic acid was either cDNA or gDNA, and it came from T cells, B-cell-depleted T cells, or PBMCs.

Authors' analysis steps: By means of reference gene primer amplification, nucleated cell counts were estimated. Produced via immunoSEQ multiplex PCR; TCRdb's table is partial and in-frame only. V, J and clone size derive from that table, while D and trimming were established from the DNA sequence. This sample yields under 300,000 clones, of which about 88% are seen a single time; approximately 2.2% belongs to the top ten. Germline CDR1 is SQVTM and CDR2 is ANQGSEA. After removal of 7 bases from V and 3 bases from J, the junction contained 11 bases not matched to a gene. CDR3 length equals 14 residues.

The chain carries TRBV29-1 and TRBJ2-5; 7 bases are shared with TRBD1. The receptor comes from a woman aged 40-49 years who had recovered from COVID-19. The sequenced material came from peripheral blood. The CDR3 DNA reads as TGCAGCGAAGTGGCGACAGGGCTGAAAGAGACCCAGTACTTC. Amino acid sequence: CSEVATGLKETQYF.